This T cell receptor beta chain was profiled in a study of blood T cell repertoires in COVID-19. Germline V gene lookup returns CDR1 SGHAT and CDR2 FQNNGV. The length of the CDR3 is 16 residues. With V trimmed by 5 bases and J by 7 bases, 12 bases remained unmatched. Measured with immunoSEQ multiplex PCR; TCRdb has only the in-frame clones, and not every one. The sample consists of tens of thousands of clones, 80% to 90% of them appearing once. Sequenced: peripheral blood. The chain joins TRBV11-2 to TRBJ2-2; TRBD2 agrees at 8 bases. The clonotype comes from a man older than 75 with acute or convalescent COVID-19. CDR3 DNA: TGTGCCAGCAGCCACTCGGGCGGGGGGCCTATCGGGGAGCTGTTTTTT. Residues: CASSHSGGGPIGELFF.